This T cell receptor (beta chain) was identified during a study of graft-versus-host responses after intestinal transplantation. Study-wide background: Recipients received multivisceral, liver-intestinal, or isolated intestinal transplants.

Study-wide points: Allografts of patients with graft-donor T cell macrochimerism showed high graft-versus-host to host-versus-graft clone ratios. Early post-transplant HvG declines were associated with peak circulating GvH clone levels. Some GvH clones appeared in ileal mucosa or blood before recipient bone marrow.

Assay used: immunoSEQ multiplex PCR; TCRdb lists only in-frame clones, some missing. The sample has tens of thousands of clones; 80% to 95% are singletons. Concerning this clone: Its antigen is unidentified.

J lost 6 bases, V lost 4 bases, and 7 bases had no gene match. Per germline, CDR1 MGHRA and CDR2 YSYEKL. This CDR3 has 14 residues. Sample: PBMCs, taken 98 days after intestinal transplantation. This rearrangement joins TRBV4-1 to TRBJ2-7, with TRBD2 matching over 9 bases. The sequence was collected from a human patient who received an intestinal transplant, so some T cells may come from the graft donor. The DNA for the CDR3 is TGCGCCAGCAGCCCGGGACTAGCAGACTCCGAGCAGTACTTC. Its protein is CASSPGLADSEQYF.